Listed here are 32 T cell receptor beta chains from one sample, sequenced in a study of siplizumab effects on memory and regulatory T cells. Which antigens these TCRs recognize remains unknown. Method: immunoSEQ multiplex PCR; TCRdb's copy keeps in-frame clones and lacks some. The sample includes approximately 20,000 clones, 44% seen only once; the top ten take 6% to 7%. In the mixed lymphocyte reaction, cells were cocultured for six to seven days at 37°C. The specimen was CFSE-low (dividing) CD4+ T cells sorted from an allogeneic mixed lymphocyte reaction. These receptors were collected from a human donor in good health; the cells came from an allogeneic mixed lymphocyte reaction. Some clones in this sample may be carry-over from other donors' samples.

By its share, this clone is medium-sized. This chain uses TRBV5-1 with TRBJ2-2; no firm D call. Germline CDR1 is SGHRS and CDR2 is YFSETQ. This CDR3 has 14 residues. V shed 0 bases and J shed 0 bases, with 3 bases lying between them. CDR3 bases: TGCGCCAGCAGCTTGGGTACGAACACCGGGGAGCTGTTTTTT. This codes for CASSLGTNTGELFF.

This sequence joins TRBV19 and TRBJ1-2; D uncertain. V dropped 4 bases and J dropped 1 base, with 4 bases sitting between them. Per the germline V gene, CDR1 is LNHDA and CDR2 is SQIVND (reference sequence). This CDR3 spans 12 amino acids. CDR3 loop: CASSNNNYGYTF. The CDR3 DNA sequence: TGTGCCAGTAGTAACAATAACTATGGCTACACCTTC.

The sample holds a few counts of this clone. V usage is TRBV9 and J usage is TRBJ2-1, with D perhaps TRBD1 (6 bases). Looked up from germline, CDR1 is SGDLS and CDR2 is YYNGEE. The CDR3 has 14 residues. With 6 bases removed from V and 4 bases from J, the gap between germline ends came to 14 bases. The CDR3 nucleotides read TGTGCCAGCACCCGGACAGAATTTTACAATGAGCAGTTCTTC. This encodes CASTRTEFYNEQFF.

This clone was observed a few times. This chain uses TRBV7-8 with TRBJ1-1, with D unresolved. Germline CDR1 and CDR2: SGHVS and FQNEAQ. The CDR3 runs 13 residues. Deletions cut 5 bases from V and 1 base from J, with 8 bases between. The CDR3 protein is CASSAWGNTEAFF. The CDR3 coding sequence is TGTGCCAGCAGCGCCTGGGGGAACACTGAAGCTTTCTTT.

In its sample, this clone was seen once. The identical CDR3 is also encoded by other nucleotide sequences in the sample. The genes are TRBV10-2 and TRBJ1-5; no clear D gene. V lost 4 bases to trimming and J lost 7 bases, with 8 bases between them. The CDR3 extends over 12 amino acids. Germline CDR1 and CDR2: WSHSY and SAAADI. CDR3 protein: CASSGGGQPQHF. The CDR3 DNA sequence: TGCGCCAGCAGTGGGGGTGGCCAGCCCCAGCATTTT.

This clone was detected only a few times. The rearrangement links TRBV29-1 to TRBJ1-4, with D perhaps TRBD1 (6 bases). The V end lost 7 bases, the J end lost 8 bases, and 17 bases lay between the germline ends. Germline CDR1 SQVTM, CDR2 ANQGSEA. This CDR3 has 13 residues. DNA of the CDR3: TGCAGCGGTAGAGGGGGGGTCGGAGAAAAACTGTTTTTT. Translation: CSGRGGVGEKLFF.

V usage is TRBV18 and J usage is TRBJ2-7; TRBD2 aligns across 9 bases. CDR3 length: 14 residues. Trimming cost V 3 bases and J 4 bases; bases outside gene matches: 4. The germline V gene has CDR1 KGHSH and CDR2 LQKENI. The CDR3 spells CASSPTGLAYEQYF. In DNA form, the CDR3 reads TGTGCCAGCTCACCTACGGGACTAGCTTACGAGCAGTACTTC.

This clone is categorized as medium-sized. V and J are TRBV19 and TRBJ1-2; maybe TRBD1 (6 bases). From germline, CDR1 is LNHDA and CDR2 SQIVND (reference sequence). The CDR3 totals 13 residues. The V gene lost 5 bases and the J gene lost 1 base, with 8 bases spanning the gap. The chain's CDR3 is CASSQQGNYGYTF. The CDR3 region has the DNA TGTGCCAGTAGTCAACAGGGTAACTATGGCTACACCTTC.

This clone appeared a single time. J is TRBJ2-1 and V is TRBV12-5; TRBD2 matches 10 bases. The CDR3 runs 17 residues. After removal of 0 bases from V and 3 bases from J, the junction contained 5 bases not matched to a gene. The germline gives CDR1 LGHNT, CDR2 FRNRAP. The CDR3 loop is CASGLVALAGVYNEQFF. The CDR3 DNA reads TGTGCTAGTGGTTTGGTAGCGCTAGCGGGAGTCTACAATGAGCAGTTCTTC.

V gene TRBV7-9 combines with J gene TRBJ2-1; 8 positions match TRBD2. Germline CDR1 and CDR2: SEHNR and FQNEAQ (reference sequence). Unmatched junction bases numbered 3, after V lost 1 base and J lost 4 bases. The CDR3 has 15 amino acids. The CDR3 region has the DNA TGTGCCAGCAGCTTAGAGGCGGGAGGATACAATGAGCAGTTCTTC. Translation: CASSLEAGGYNEQFF.

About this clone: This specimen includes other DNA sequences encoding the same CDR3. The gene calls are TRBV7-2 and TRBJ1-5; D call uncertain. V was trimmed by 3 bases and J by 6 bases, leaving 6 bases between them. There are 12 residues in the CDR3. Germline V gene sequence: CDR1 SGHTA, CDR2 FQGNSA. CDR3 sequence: CASSFVGQPQHF. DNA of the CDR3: TGTGCCAGCAGCTTCGTCGGTCAGCCCCAGCATTTT. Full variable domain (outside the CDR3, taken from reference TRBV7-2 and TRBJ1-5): GAGVSQSPSNKVTEKGKDVELRCDPISGHTALYWYRQSLGQGLEFLIYFQGNSAPDKSGLPSDRFSAERTGGSVSTLTIQRTQQEDSAVYLCASSFVGQPQHFGDGTRLSIL.

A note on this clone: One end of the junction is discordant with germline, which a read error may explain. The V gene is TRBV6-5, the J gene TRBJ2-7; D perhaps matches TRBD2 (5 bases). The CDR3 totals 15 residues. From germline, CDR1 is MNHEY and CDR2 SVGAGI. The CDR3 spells CASSNSARAGYEQYF. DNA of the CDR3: TGTGCCAGCAGTAACTCCGCGAGGGCAGGCTACGAGCAGTACTTC.

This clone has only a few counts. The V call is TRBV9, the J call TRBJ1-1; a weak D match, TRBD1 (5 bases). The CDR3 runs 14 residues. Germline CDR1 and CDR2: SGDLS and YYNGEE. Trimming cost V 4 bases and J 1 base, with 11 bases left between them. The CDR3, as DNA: TGTGCCAGCAGCCCGGGGACGGCGAACACTGAAGCTTTCTTT. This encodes CASSPGTANTEAFF.

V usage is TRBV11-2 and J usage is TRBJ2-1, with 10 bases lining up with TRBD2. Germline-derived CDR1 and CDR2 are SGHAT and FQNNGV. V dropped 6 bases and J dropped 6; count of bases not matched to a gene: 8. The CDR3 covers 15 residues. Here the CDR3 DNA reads TGTGCCAGCAGGAAGAAGCGGGAGGGATCCAATGAGCAGTTCTTC. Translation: CASRKKREGSNEQFF.

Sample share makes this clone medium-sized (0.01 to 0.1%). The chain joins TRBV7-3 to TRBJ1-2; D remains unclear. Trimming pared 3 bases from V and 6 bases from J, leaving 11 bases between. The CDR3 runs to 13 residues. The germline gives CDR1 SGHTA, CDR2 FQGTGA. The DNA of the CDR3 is TGTGCCAGCAGCTTGGGCCGTGTCGATGGCTACACCTTC. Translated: CASSLGRVDGYTF.

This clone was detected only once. Here the CDR3 DNA reads TGTGCCAGCAGCGTCCGGGGGGACAGGTTAAGCTCCTACGAGCAGTACTTC. This codes for CASSVRGDRLSSYEQYF. This chain connects TRBV9 to TRBJ2-7, with a possible D match to TRBD1 (8 bases). The V end lost 2 bases, the J end lost 0 bases, and 18 bases lay between the germline ends. Germline assignment: CDR1 SGDLS and CDR2 YYNGEE. The CDR3 consists of 17 residues.

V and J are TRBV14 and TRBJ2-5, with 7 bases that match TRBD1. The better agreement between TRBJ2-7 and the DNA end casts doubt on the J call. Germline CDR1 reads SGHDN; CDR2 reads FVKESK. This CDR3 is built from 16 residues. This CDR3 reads CASSPLWTGLSYEQYF. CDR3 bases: TGTGCCAGCAGCCCCCTCTGGACAGGACTCTCCTACGAGCAGTACTTC.

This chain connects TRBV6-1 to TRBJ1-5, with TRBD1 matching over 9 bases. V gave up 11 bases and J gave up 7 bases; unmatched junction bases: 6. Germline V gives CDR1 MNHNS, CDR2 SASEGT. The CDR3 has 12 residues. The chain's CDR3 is CAVQGARQPQHF. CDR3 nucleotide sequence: TGTGCCGTACAGGGGGCAAGGCAGCCCCAGCATTTT.

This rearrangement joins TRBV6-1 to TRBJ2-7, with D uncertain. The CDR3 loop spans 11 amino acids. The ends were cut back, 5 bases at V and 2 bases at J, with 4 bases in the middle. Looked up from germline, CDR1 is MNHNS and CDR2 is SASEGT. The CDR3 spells CASSSPYEQYF. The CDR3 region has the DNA TGTGCCAGCAGTTCGCCCTACGAGCAGTACTTC.

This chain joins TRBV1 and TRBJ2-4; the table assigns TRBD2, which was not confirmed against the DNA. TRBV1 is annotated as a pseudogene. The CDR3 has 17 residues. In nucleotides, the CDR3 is TGCACCAGCAGCCAAGCCCTAGCGGGTCCAGCCAAAAACATTCAGTACTTC. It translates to CTSSQALAGPAKNIQYF.

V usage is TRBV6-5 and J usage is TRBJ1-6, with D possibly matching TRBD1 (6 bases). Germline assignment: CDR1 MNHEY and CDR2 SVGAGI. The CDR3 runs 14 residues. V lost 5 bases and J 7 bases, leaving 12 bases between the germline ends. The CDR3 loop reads CASSPRGANSPLHF. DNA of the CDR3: TGTGCCAGCAGTCCAAGGGGGGCGAATTCACCCCTCCACTTT.

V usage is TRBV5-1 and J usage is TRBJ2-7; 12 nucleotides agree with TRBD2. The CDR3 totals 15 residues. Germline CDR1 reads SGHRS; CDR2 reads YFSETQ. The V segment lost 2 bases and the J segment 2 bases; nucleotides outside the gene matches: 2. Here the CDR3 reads CASSFGLAGTYEQYF. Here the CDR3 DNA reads TGCGCCAGCAGCTTCGGACTAGCGGGGACCTACGAGCAGTACTTC.

The CDR3 protein is CASRRGGADTGELFF. In DNA form, the CDR3 reads TGTGCCAGCAGGCGCGGGGGCGCGGACACCGGGGAGCTGTTTTTT. The chain combines TRBV6-5 with TRBJ2-2; D perhaps matches TRBD2 (7 bases). Per germline, CDR1 MNHEY and CDR2 SVGAGI. V shed 6 bases and J shed 3 bases, with 14 bases lying between them. This CDR3 is 15 amino acids long.

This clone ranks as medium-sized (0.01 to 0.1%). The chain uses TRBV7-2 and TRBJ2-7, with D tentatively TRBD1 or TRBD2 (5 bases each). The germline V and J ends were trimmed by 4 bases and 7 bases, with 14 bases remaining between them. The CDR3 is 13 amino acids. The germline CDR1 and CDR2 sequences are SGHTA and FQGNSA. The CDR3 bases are TGTGCCAGCAGCTCGATCGGGGCCAGGGAGCAGTACTTC. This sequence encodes CASSSIGAREQYF.

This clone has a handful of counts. CDR3 amino acids: CASSSGLLNYGYTF. CDR3 bases: TGTGCCAGCAGCTCAGGACTCCTTAACTATGGCTACACCTTC. V usage is TRBV7-9 and J usage is TRBJ1-2; no firm D call. CDR1 and CDR2 (germline): SEHNR, FQNEAQ (reference sequence). There are 14 residues in the CDR3. V was trimmed by 4 bases and J by 1 base, leaving 10 bases between them.

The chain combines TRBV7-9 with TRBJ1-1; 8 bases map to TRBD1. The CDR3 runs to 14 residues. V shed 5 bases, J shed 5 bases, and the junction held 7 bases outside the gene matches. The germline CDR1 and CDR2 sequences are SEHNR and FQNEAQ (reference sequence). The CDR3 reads CASSPRTGSTEAFF. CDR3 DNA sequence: TGTGCCAGCAGCCCTAGGACAGGGAGTACTGAAGCTTTCTTT.

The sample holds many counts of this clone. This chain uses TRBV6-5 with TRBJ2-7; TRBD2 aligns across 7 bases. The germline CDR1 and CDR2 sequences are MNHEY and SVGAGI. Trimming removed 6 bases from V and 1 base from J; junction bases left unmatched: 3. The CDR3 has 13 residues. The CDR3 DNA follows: TGTGCCAGCAGGGGCGGGGGATCCTACGAGCAGTACTTC. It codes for CASRGGGSYEQYF.

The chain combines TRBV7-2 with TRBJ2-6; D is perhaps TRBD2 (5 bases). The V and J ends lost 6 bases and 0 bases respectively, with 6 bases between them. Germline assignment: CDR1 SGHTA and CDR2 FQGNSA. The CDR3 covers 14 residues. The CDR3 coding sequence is TGTGCCAGCAGGGGAGACTCTGGGGCCAACGTCCTGACTTTC. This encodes CASRGDSGANVLTF.

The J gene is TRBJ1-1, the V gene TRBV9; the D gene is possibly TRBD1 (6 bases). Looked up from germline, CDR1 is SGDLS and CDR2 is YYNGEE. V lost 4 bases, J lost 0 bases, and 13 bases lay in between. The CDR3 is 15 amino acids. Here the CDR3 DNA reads TGTGCCAGCAGCCGGGGGAGGGGGTTGAACACTGAAGCTTTCTTT. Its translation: CASSRGRGLNTEAFF. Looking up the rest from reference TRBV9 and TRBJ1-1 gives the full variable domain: DSGVTQTPKHLITATGQRVTLRCSPRSGDLSVYWYQQSLDQGLQFLIQYYNGEERAKGNILERFSAQQFPDLHSELNLSSLELGDSALYFCASSRGRGLNTEAFFGQGTRLTVV.

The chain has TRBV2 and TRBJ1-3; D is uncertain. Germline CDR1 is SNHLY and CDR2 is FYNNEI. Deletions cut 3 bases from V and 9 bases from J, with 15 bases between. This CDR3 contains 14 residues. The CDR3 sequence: CASSDASSGGTIYF. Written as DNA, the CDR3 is TGTGCCAGCAGTGACGCCAGCTCAGGAGGCACCATATATTTT.

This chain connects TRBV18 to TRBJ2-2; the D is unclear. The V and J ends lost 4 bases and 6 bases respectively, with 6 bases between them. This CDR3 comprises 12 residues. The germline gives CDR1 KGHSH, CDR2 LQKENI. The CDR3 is CASSQISGELFF. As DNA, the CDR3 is TGTGCCAGCTCACAAATCTCCGGGGAGCTGTTTTTT.

The CDR3 reads CASRNRGAYGYTF. For the CDR3, the DNA is TGTGCCAGCAGAAACAGGGGTGCTTATGGCTACACCTTC. J is TRBJ1-2 and V is TRBV6-1; 7 positions agree with TRBD1. Trimming cost V 6 bases and J 5 bases; bases outside gene matches: 6. There are 13 residues in the CDR3. The germline V gene has CDR1 MNHNS and CDR2 SASEGT.